The 20 T cell receptor beta chains in this list originate from one sample, sequenced in a study of T cell responses to AZD1222 COVID-19 vaccine. Produced via immunoSEQ multiplex PCR; TCRdb's table is partial and in-frame only. The profile shows 190,000 or so clones, 93% of them singletons. The starting material was peripheral blood, obtained 28 days after the second AZD1222 dose. Receptor source: an adult who received the AZD1222 COVID-19 vaccine.

The chain has TRBV19 and TRBJ1-1; tentative D call: TRBD1 (6 bases). V was clipped by 4 bases and J by 4 bases, with 16 bases between them. The CDR3 spans 15 residues. The germline V gene encodes CDR1 LNHDA and CDR2 SQIVND (reference sequence). CDR3 region: CASSNPRGAGTEAFF. The CDR3 nucleotides read TGTGCCAGTAGTAACCCTCGGGGGGCCGGCACTGAAGCTTTCTTT. Supplemented by reference TRBV19 and TRBJ1-1, the full variable domain reads DGGITQSPKYLFRKEGQNVTLSCEQNLNHDAMYWYRQDPGQGLRLIYYSQIVNDFQKGDIAEGYSVSREKKESFPLTVTSAQKNPTAFYLCASSNPRGAGTEAFFGQGTRLTVV.

The chain employs TRBV12-3 or TRBV12-4 and TRBJ1-1, with D perhaps matching TRBD1 (6 bases). This CDR3 is 13 amino acids long. Trimming pared 6 bases from V and 0 bases from J, leaving 8 bases between. The DNA of the CDR3 is TGTGCCAGCAGCCACAGGGTGAACACTGAAGCTTTCTTT. It codes for CASSHRVNTEAFF.

The chain has TRBV12-5 and TRBJ2-2; D not resolved. The germline V gene encodes CDR1 LGHNT and CDR2 FRNRAP. Trimming removed 2 bases at V and 1 base at J, with 5 bases between. The CDR3 consists of 14 residues. In DNA form, the CDR3 reads TGTGCTAGTGGTTTGTGGGGGAACACCGGGGAGCTGTTTTTT. Its translation: CASGLWGNTGELFF.

This rearrangement joins TRBV6-5 to TRBJ1-6, with 8 bases fitting TRBD1. The CDR3 length is 14 residues. Trimming cost V 6 bases and J 11 bases; bases outside gene matches: 9. Per the germline V gene, CDR1 is MNHEY and CDR2 is SVGAGI. CDR3 sequence: CASRTGTGNPPLHF. Written as DNA, the CDR3 is TGTGCCAGCAGAACCGGGACAGGTAACCCACCCCTCCACTTT.

The chain is built from TRBV6-2 or TRBV6-3 and TRBJ2-7; D not certain. Germline CDR1 reads MNHEY; CDR2 reads SVGEGT. The CDR3 runs to 11 residues. V was pared by 5 bases and J by 9 bases, with 11 bases between. The CDR3 is CASSNGPLQYF. CDR3 bases: TGTGCCAGCAGTAACGGGCCACTGCAGTACTTC.

The chain has TRBV19 and TRBJ1-1; TRBD1 aligns across 9 bases. V lost 9 bases to trimming and J lost 11 bases; unmatched junction nucleotides: 10. The CDR3 sequence is 12 residues long. In germline, CDR1 is LNHDA, CDR2 SQIVND (reference sequence). CDR3 residues: CASHHRGRDAFF. DNA of the CDR3: TGTGCCAGCCATCACAGGGGGCGCGACGCTTTCTTT.

The J gene is TRBJ1-3, the V gene TRBV28; D call uncertain. V was cut by 8 bases and J by 3 bases, with 11 bases left in between. The CDR3 is 13 amino acids. The germline CDR1 and CDR2 sequences are MDHEN and SYDVKM. CDR3 in DNA: TGTGCCAGCTCTGGCGGTTATGGAAACACCATATATTTT. This translates into CASSGGYGNTIYF. Drawing the rest from reference TRBV28 and TRBJ1-3, the complete variable domain is DVKVTQSSRYLVKRTGEKVFLECVQDMDHENMFWYRQDPGLGLRLIYFSYDVKMKEKGDIPEGYSVSREKKERFSLILESASTNQTSMYLCASSGGYGNTIYFGEGSWLTVV.

The chain couples TRBV3-1 (or the pseudogene TRBV3-2) to TRBJ1-1; D ambiguous. In germline, CDR1 is LGHDT, CDR2 YNNKEL (reference sequence). Trimming stripped 1 base from V and 0 bases from J, with 9 bases between. The CDR3 has 15 amino acids. The CDR3 spells CASSQAPGLNTEAFF. CDR3 coding DNA: TGTGCCAGCAGCCAAGCGCCCGGGCTGAACACTGAAGCTTTCTTT.

The rearrangement links TRBV25-1 to TRBJ1-1; D is perhaps TRBD1 (5 bases). Germline CDR1 reads MGHDK; CDR2 reads SYGVNS. This CDR3 is built from 11 residues. Trimming took 3 bases from V and 11 from J, leaving 10 bases between them. CDR3 sequence (DNA): TGTGCCAGCAGTGAGGGGGGTAACGCTTTCTTT. Its protein is CASSEGGNAFF.

The rearrangement uses TRBV14 and TRBJ2-1; 9 bases are a match to TRBD1. Per the germline V gene, CDR1 is SGHDN and CDR2 is FVKESK. Germline trimming cut 4 bases from V and 4 bases from J; bases unmatched to any gene: 5. The CDR3 is 15 amino acids. The CDR3: CASSRWDRAYNEQFF. In DNA form, the CDR3 reads TGTGCCAGCAGCCGGTGGGACAGGGCGTACAATGAGCAGTTCTTC.

This sequence joins TRBV5-1 and TRBJ2-7; 9 positions match TRBD2. Germline V gives CDR1 SGHRS, CDR2 YFSETQ. The CDR3 extends over 15 amino acids. V lost 3 bases and J lost 4; bases outside the gene matches: 8. The CDR3 bases are TGCGCCAGCAGCTCTGCGCTAGCGGGGATTTACGAGCAGTACTTC. Protein product: CASSSALAGIYEQYF.

This clone was seen just once. The chain has TRBV7-2 and TRBJ2-5, with 10 bases aligning to TRBD2. The V gene end was trimmed by 7 bases and the J gene end by 4 bases; junction bases not matched to a gene: 6. Germline CDR1 and CDR2: SGHTA and FQGNSA. The CDR3 loop spans 14 amino acids. The CDR3 region is CASNLSGGGETQYF. DNA for the CDR3: TGTGCCAGCAATTTGAGCGGGGGGGGAGAGACCCAGTACTTC.

The V gene is TRBV6-5, the J gene TRBJ2-7; the match to TRBD1 covers 7 bases. Per the germline V gene, CDR1 is MNHEY and CDR2 is SVGAGI. The CDR3 is 13 amino acids. Unmatched junction bases numbered 8, after V lost 6 bases and J lost 6 bases. CDR3 amino acids: CASSGTGVGEQYF. The CDR3 nucleotides read TGTGCCAGCAGCGGTACAGGGGTGGGCGAGCAGTACTTC.

The chain couples TRBV5-6 to TRBJ1-1, with D unclear. The CDR3 consists of 13 residues. CDR1 SGHDT and CDR2 YYEEEE come from the germline V gene. V lost 2 bases and J lost 0, with 5 bases in between. In nucleotides, the CDR3 is TGTGCCAGCAGCTTCTTGGTGAACACTGAAGCTTTCTTT. Protein: CASSFLVNTEAFF.

V gene TRBV7-2 combines with J gene TRBJ2-5; D remains ambiguous. Germline lookup yields CDR1 SGHTA and CDR2 FQGNSA. The V gene lost 3 bases and the J gene lost 2 bases, with 10 bases spanning the gap. This CDR3 has 14 residues. This chain's CDR3 is CASSFSLAQETQYF. The CDR3 DNA follows: TGTGCCAGCAGCTTCTCTCTGGCACAAGAGACCCAGTACTTC.

The chain carries TRBV6-2 or TRBV6-3 and TRBJ2-2, with D unclear. V was clipped by 4 bases and J by 7 bases, with 13 bases between them. Per the germline V gene, CDR1 is MNHEY and CDR2 is SVGEGT. The CDR3 extends over 14 amino acids. The CDR3 is CASSSSAESGELFF. DNA of the CDR3: TGTGCCAGCAGTTCCTCCGCCGAGAGCGGGGAGCTGTTTTTT.

The rearrangement links TRBV3-1 (or the pseudogene TRBV3-2) to TRBJ1-2; the D gene is possibly TRBD1 (5 bases). Germline V gene sequence: CDR1 LGHDT, CDR2 YNNKEL (reference sequence). V was pared by 2 bases and J by 0 bases, with 13 bases between. This CDR3 has 16 residues. The CDR3 reads CASSQTDRSTNYGYTF. CDR3 in DNA: TGTGCCAGCAGCCAAACTGACAGATCTACTAACTATGGCTACACCTTC.

J is TRBJ1-2 and V is TRBV4-1; D not certain. The CDR3 is made up of 15 amino acids. V shed 5 bases and J shed 2 bases, with 15 bases lying between them. Germline V lookup: CDR1 MGHRA, CDR2 YSYEKL. CDR3 coding DNA: TGCGCCAGCAGCTTCCCTGAAACTGTAAACTATGGCTACACCTTC. Its translation: CASSFPETVNYGYTF.

This clone was counted once. This rearrangement joins TRBV7-2 to TRBJ1-2; D is perhaps TRBD1 (5 bases). The CDR3 contains 13 residues. Trimming took 3 bases from V and 6 from J, leaving 11 bases between them. CDR1 and CDR2 (germline): SGHTA, FQGNSA. CDR3 coding DNA: TGTGCCAGCAGCTTCCAGGGAGGAAATGGCTACACCTTC. It yields the protein CASSFQGGNGYTF. Variable domain in full (rest from reference TRBV7-2 and TRBJ1-2): GAGVSQSPSNKVTEKGKDVELRCDPISGHTALYWYRQSLGQGLEFLIYFQGNSAPDKSGLPSDRFSAERTGGSVSTLTIQRTQQEDSAVYLCASSFQGGNGYTFGSGTRLTVV.

The chain is built from TRBV23-1 and TRBJ1-5, with 9 bases lining up with TRBD1. TRBV23-1 is an open reading frame whose function is uncertain. The trim removed 0 bases at V and 4 bases at J, leaving 13 bases unmatched. The CDR3 length is 19 residues. The CDR3 loop is CASSQSKNRGRWGNQPQHF. The DNA of the CDR3 is TGCGCCAGCAGTCAATCCAAAAACAGGGGGCGATGGGGGAATCAGCCCCAGCATTTT.